This T cell receptor beta chain emerged from a study of blood T cells in healthy people across ages. Germline lookup yields CDR1 MNHNS and CDR2 SASEGT. V lost 7 bases to trimming and J lost 6 bases; unmatched junction nucleotides: 16. The CDR3 is 17 amino acids. Combining a sample-barcoded 5' primer with a J-beta primer mix, a second PCR ran for 7 to 11 cycles. MiXCR, applied by TCRdb to the 5' RACE reads, yields one record per CDR3 protein. There are roughly 1.6 million distinct CDR3 sequences in the sample; about 31% occur only once, and 11% lies in the top ten. The TCR was taken from a woman between 25 and 40 years old in good health. The chain couples TRBV6-1 to TRBJ2-3; 10 bases agree with TRBD2. The sample consisted of blood. CDR3 coding DNA: TGTGCCAGCACGGCCGGCGGAAGCGGGAGGGCCACCGATACGCAGTATTTT. This codes for CASTAGGSGRATDTQYF.